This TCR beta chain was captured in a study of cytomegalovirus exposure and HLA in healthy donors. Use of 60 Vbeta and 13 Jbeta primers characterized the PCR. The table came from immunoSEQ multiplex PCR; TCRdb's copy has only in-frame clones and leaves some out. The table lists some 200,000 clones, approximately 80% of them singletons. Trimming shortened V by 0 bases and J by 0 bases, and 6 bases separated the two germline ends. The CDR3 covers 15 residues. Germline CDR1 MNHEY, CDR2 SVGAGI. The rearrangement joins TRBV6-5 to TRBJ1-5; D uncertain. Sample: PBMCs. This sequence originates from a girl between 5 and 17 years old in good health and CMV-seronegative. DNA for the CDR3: TGTGCCAGCAGTTACTCCCGGTATAGCAATCAGCCCCAGCATTTT. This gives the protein CASSYSRYSNQPQHF.